The 15 T cell receptor beta chains given below trace back to one sample, sequenced in a study of CD8 T cells in ankylosing spondylitis. Study-wide findings and caveats: There was a TCR beta motif, made of fewer than 10 highly homologous variants, that appeared characteristic of ankylosing spondylitis blood.

TCRdb reprocessed the 5' RACE reads with MiXCR, giving one entry per CDR3 protein. This sample has over 450,000 distinct CDR3 sequences, with approximately 11% found just once. The antigens for these receptors are not known. The sequenced sample was blood, either unsorted or a sorted T cell fraction (not recorded which). These receptors came from a male donor with ankylosing spondylitis.

This clonotype was recorded many times. The chain combines TRBV7-9 with TRBJ2-7; D gene ambiguous. Trimming stripped 6 bases from V and 7 bases from J, with 16 bases between. Germline V gene sequence: CDR1 SEHNR, CDR2 FQNEAQ (reference sequence). This CDR3 has 13 amino acids. The CDR3 DNA reads TGTGCCAGCAGTGGTTCGAAGACAAGAGAGCAGTACTTC. Translation: CASSGSKTREQYF.

This clonotype has just a few counts. The CDR3 loop reads CASSLDAGVINEQFF. CDR3 DNA sequence: TGTGCCAGCAGCTTGGACGCGGGAGTTATTAATGAGCAGTTCTTC. The rearrangement joins TRBV5-6 to TRBJ2-1; 7 positions match TRBD2. J lost 7 bases, V lost 0 bases, and 7 bases had no gene match. The CDR3 is made up of 15 amino acids. CDR1 is SGHDT, CDR2 YYEEEE, per germline.

This clonotype was seen ten or more times. The chain couples TRBV20-1 to TRBJ2-5; 8 bases fit TRBD1. Germline CDR1 and CDR2: DFQATT and SNEGSKA (reference sequence). Trimming removed 4 bases from V and 5 bases from J; junction bases left unmatched: 6. This CDR3 comprises 13 residues. The CDR3 DNA follows: TGCAGTGCTAATTTCAGGGGGCTGGAGACCCAGTACTTC. Protein product: CSANFRGLETQYF.

This clonotype has at least ten counts. V is TRBV29-1 and J is TRBJ2-7, with a weak D call TRBD2 (5 bases). There are 11 residues in the CDR3. V lost 4 bases and J 5 bases, leaving 9 bases between the germline ends. CDR1 SQVTM and CDR2 ANQGSEA come from the germline V gene. CDR3 protein: CSVGEGDEQYV. As DNA, the CDR3 is TGCAGCGTTGGCGAGGGCGACGAGCAGTACGTC.

This clonotype came up a few times. The chain uses TRBV2 and TRBJ2-3, with 8 bases fitting TRBD2. Germline CDR1 and CDR2: SNHLY and FYNNEI. V was clipped by 3 bases and J by 1 base; unmatched bases: 6. This CDR3 has 16 amino acids. DNA for the CDR3: TGTGCCAGCAGTGATGAGAGTAGCGGGGGCACAGATACGCAGTATTTT. It encodes CASSDESSGGTDTQYF.

The rearrangement uses TRBV5-1 and TRBJ2-5; D ambiguous. Germline V gives CDR1 SGHRS, CDR2 YFSETQ. The CDR3 is 15 amino acids. Trimming removed 1 base from V and 5 bases from J, with 15 bases in between. The CDR3 DNA reads TGCGCCAGCAGCTTGAGTGTGACGGGCTACGAGACCCAGTACTTC. This translates into CASSLSVTGYETQYF.

In this sample, this clonotype turned up a few times. This sequence joins TRBV28 and TRBJ2-2, with D possibly matching TRBD1 (5 bases). This CDR3 is 15 amino acids long. Trimming stripped 4 bases from V and 6 bases from J, with 15 bases between. Germline CDR1 is MDHEN and CDR2 is SYDVKM. The DNA for the CDR3 is TGTGCCAGCAGTTCCGCCGACAGTAGGGCCGGGGAGCTGTTTTTT. As protein: CASSSADSRAGELFF.

There are many counts of this clonotype. The rearrangement uses TRBV5-1 and TRBJ1-3; no definite D call. Trimming shortened V by 1 base and J by 0 bases, and 8 bases separated the two germline ends. Germline V CDR1 and CDR2: SGHRS, YFSETQ. This CDR3 is built from 15 residues. The CDR3 is CASSLRSGSGNTIYF. The DNA of the CDR3 is TGCGCCAGCAGCTTGAGATCCGGCTCTGGAAACACCATATATTTT. Supplemented by reference TRBV5-1 and TRBJ1-3, the full variable domain reads KAGVTQTPRYLIKTRGQQVTLSCSPISGHRSVSWYQQTPGQGLQFLFEYFSETQRNKGNFPGRFSGRQFSNSRSEMNVSTLELGDSALYLCASSLRSGSGNTIYFGEGSWLTVV.

This clonotype was found many times. The chain recombines TRBV5-1 with TRBJ1-4; TRBD1 aligns across 10 bases. J was trimmed by 6 bases and V by 4 bases; bases with no gene match: 3. CDR3 size: 14 residues. Germline V gene data show CDR1 as SGHRS and CDR2 as YFSETQ. The CDR3 protein is CASSLGTGDEKLFF. For the CDR3, the DNA is TGCGCCAGCAGCCTCGGGACAGGGGATGAAAAACTGTTTTTT.

In DNA, the CDR3 is TGTGCCAGCAAGTACGCAATAGATACGCAGTATTTT. Translation: CASKYAIDTQYF. The chain has TRBV2 and TRBJ2-3; D gene ambiguous. From germline, CDR1 is SNHLY and CDR2 FYNNEI. This CDR3 contains 12 residues. Trimming cost V 7 bases and J 5 bases, with 10 bases left between them.

The CDR3 reads CASSGRIKTDTQYF. The CDR3 bases are TGTGCCAGCAGTGGCCGCATCAAGACAGATACGCAGTATTTT. V and J are TRBV27 and TRBJ2-3; no clear D. The CDR3 sequence is 14 residues long. Germline V lookup: CDR1 MNHEY, CDR2 SMNVEV (reference sequence). Trimming pared 5 bases from V and 3 bases from J, leaving 12 bases between.

This clonotype was counted between two and nine times. V gene TRBV2 combines with J gene TRBJ2-1; the match to TRBD2 covers 8 bases. The CDR3 is 15 residues long. Germline lookup yields CDR1 SNHLY and CDR2 FYNNEI. V was clipped by 6 bases and J by 9 bases; unmatched bases: 13. The CDR3 sequence is CASRNGVAGLVEQFF. CDR3 DNA: TGTGCCAGCAGGAATGGGGTAGCGGGATTGGTTGAGCAGTTCTTC.

This clonotype was detected ten times or more. The J gene is TRBJ2-1, the V gene TRBV7-9, with 9 bases lining up with TRBD2. Germline V gene lookup returns CDR1 SEHNR and CDR2 FQNEAQ (reference sequence). The CDR3 is 15 residues long. The V and J ends lost 5 bases and 8 bases, in that order; junction bases with no gene match: 10. The DNA for the CDR3 is TGTGCCAGCAGCGCCCTAGCGGGAATTCTGGATGAGCAGTTCTTC. Translating gives CASSALAGILDEQFF.

The sample holds a few counts of this clonotype. The chain combines TRBV12-3 or TRBV12-4 with TRBJ2-2, with D perhaps matching TRBD1 or TRBD2 (5 bases each). The CDR3 runs to 20 residues. V lost 6 bases to trimming and J lost 0 bases, with 26 bases between them. In DNA form, the CDR3 reads TGTGCCAGCAGCCTATCATCCCCTTCCGGGGCCCTCGCGAACACCGGGGAGCTGTTTTTT. Residues: CASSLSSPSGALANTGELFF.

There are many counts of this clonotype. CDR3 nucleotides: TGTGCCAGCAGCCAGGTATCTGGGGTGGCAGATACGCAGTATTTT. Encoded protein: CASSQVSGVADTQYF. V usage is TRBV4-2 and J usage is TRBJ2-3; D is unclear. The CDR3 runs 15 residues. Germline CDR1 is LGHNA and CDR2 is YNFKEQ. V lost 3 bases to trimming and J lost 4 bases, with 14 bases between them.